The 14 T cell receptor beta chains reported below all come from one sample, sequenced in a study of T cell changes during pregnancy in multiple sclerosis. The method was immunoSEQ multiplex PCR; TCRdb's version includes in-frame clones alone and lacks a portion of them. The repertoire holds some 36,000 clones, with over 90% as singletons. The sequenced sample was CD4+ T cells from peripheral blood mononuclear cells, obtained in the second trimester of pregnancy. Source of these receptors: a female donor with multiple sclerosis, enrolled in a pregnancy study.

This chain links TRBV7-6 with TRBJ1-4, with TRBD1 matching over 8 bases. CDR1 is SGHVS, CDR2 FNYEAQ, per germline. The CDR3 spans 14 residues. V lost 5 bases to trimming and J lost 4 bases; unmatched junction nucleotides: 3. For the CDR3, the DNA is TGTGCCAGCAGCCCAGGACAGGGTAATGAAAAACTGTTTTTT. Translation: CASSPGQGNEKLFF.

V and J are TRBV28 and TRBJ2-7; no reliable D call. Trimming took 5 bases from V and 3 from J, leaving 8 bases between them. Looked up from germline, CDR1 is MDHEN and CDR2 is SYDVKM. The CDR3 length is 12 residues. CDR3 bases: TGTGCCAGCAGTCCCCCCTACTACGAGCAGTACTTC. It is translated as CASSPPYYEQYF.

This chain uses TRBV7-2 with TRBJ2-1; 10 bases align to TRBD1. Germline assignment: CDR1 SGHTA and CDR2 FQGNSA. Germline trimming cut 5 bases from V and 7 bases from J; bases unmatched to any gene: 11. CDR3 length: 16 residues. CDR3 sequence reads: CASSRPDRGLRNEQFF. DNA for the CDR3: TGTGCCAGCAGCCGGCCCGACAGGGGGCTTCGTAATGAGCAGTTCTTC.

This chain uses TRBV12-5 with TRBJ1-1, with 9 bases matching TRBD1. The CDR3 has 17 amino acids. Looked up from germline, CDR1 is LGHNT and CDR2 is FRNRAP. The V and J ends lost 3 bases and 6 bases, in that order; junction bases with no gene match: 14. The CDR3 reads CASGFSPGQGFISEAFF. CDR3 sequence (DNA): TGTGCTAGTGGTTTCTCCCCCGGACAGGGGTTTATTTCTGAAGCTTTCTTT.

This chain uses TRBV27 with TRBJ1-4; 7 nucleotides align to TRBD1. The CDR3 sequence is 13 residues long. Germline V gene data show CDR1 as MNHEY and CDR2 as SMNVEV (reference sequence). Trimming at V came to 10 bases and at J to 7 bases, leaving 9 bases not matched to a gene. This chain's CDR3 is CATRTGLFEKLFF. The CDR3 coding sequence is TGTGCCACTCGGACAGGCCTTTTTGAAAAACTGTTTTTT.

This rearrangement joins TRBV19 to TRBJ2-3, with 15 bases fitting TRBD2. Germline V lookup: CDR1 LNHDA, CDR2 SQIVND (reference sequence). Germline trimming cut 5 bases from V and 1 base from J; bases unmatched to any gene: 4. The CDR3 is made up of 17 amino acids. The CDR3 region is CASSGLAGGPGTDTQYF. CDR3 coding DNA: TGTGCCAGTAGTGGACTAGCGGGAGGGCCGGGCACAGATACGCAGTATTTT.

This clone was seen only a few times. The gene calls are TRBV19 and TRBJ2-2, with TRBD1 as a possible D gene (6 bases). Per the germline V gene, CDR1 is LNHDA and CDR2 is SQIVND (reference sequence). This CDR3 spans 17 amino acids. Deletions cut 5 bases from V and 0 bases from J, with 16 bases between. CDR3 amino acids: CASSSGRGRANTGELFF. The CDR3 coding sequence is TGTGCCAGTAGTTCGGGCAGGGGACGCGCGAACACCGGGGAGCTGTTTTTT.

V is TRBV7-9 and J is TRBJ2-2, with D perhaps TRBD1 (6 bases). CDR1 and CDR2 from the germline V gene are SEHNR and FQNEAQ (reference sequence). This CDR3 is built from 17 residues. Trimming stripped 5 bases from V and 6 bases from J, with 22 bases between. The CDR3 loop reads CASSRSDRIYRPGELFF. As DNA, the CDR3 is TGTGCCAGCAGCCGATCCGACAGGATCTACCGCCCCGGGGAGCTGTTTTTT.

The J gene is TRBJ1-2, the V gene TRBV19; TRBD1 might be the D (6 bases). Trimming removed 5 bases at V and 4 bases at J, with 17 bases between. The CDR3 has 15 residues. CDR1 is LNHDA, CDR2 SQIVND, per germline (reference sequence). Here the CDR3 reads CASSATLQGTYGYTF. CDR3 DNA: TGTGCCAGTAGTGCCACACTACAGGGAACCTATGGCTACACCTTC.

This clone was found once. CDR3 sequence: CASRTTGARNQPQHF. CDR3 sequence (DNA): TGTGCCAGTAGGACGACAGGGGCTCGCAATCAGCCCCAGCATTTT. The V gene is TRBV19, the J gene TRBJ1-5; 8 bases match TRBD1. There are 15 residues in the CDR3. After removal of 6 bases from V and 2 bases from J, the junction contained 6 bases not matched to a gene. Germline V lookup: CDR1 LNHDA, CDR2 SQIVND (reference sequence).

This rearrangement joins TRBV19 to TRBJ1-1; no clear D. The V and J ends lost 3 bases and 0 bases respectively, with 11 bases between them. Germline V CDR1 and CDR2: LNHDA, SQIVND (reference sequence). This CDR3 has 15 amino acids. CDR3 protein: CASSIYFGMNTEAFF. As DNA, the CDR3 is TGTGCCAGTAGTATTTATTTTGGCATGAACACTGAAGCTTTCTTT.

The chain recombines TRBV4-3 with TRBJ2-7, with no clear D. V was shortened by 5 bases and J by 0 bases, with 14 bases between the two germline ends. The CDR3 runs to 15 residues. Germline CDR1 reads LGHNA; CDR2 reads YSLEER. The CDR3 DNA reads TGCGCCAGCAGCTACTTACTCGAGAACTCCTACGAGCAGTACTTC. Its protein is CASSYLLENSYEQYF.

The chain employs TRBV30 and TRBJ1-2; no reliable D call. This CDR3 is built from 11 residues. Germline assignment: CDR1 GTSNPN and CDR2 SVGIG (reference sequence). Trimming left V 0 bases short and J 4 bases short, with 3 bases between. CDR3 loop: CAWSVLYGYTF. DNA of the CDR3: TGTGCCTGGAGTGTACTCTATGGCTACACCTTC.

This clone is medium-sized (0.01 to 0.1%). The V call is TRBV30, the J call TRBJ1-5, with D uncertain. The CDR3 sequence is 13 residues long. V lost 4 bases and J 3 bases, leaving 10 bases between the germline ends. The V gene's germline CDR1 is GTSNPN and CDR2 SVGIG (reference sequence). CDR3 region: CAWTGNNNQPQHF. The CDR3 bases are TGTGCCTGGACGGGTAATAACAATCAGCCCCAGCATTTT.